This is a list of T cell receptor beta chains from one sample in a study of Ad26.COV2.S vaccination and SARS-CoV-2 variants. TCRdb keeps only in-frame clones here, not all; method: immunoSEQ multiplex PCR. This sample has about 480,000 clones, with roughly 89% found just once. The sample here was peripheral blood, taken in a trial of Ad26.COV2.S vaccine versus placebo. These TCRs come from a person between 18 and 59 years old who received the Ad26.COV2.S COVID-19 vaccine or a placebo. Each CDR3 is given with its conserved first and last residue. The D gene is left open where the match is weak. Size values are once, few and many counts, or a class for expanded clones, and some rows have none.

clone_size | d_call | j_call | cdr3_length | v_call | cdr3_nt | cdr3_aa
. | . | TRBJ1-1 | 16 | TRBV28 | TGTGCCAGCAGCTCCCCTATGGGACATATGAACACTGAAGCTTTCTTT | CASSSPMGHMNTEAFF
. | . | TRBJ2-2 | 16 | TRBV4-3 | TGCGCCAGCAGCCAAGGGTGGGGGGAAGCCACCGGGGAGCTGTTTTTT | CASSQGWGEATGELFF
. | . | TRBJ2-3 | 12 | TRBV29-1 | TGCAGCGTTGTTTCTCCCCCCAATACGCAGTATTTT | CSVVSPPNTQYF
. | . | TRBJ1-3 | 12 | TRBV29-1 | TGCAGCGTTGATGGCCCTGGAAACACCATATATTTT | CSVDGPGNTIYF
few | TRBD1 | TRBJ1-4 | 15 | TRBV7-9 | TGTGCCAGCAGCTCGAGACAGGGCGCTAATGAAAAACTGTTTTTT | CASSSRQGANEKLFF
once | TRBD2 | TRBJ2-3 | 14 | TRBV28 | TGTGCCAGCAGGGGAAGCGGGAACACAGATACGCAGTATTTT | CASRGSGNTDTQYF
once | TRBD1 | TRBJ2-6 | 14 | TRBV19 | TGTGCCAGTAGTATCTTACAGGGGGTTAACGTCCTGACTTTC | CASSILQGVNVLTF
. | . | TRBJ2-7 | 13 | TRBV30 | TGTGCCTGGAACGAAGGACTCTCCTACGAGCAGTACTTC | CAWNEGLSYEQYF
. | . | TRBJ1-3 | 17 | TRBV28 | TGTGCCAGCAGACCCCTCCCGCCGACAGGCTCTGGAAACACCATATATTTT | CASRPLPPTGSGNTIYF
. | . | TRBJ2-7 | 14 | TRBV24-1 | TGTGCCACCAGTACCCATCGAACACCCTACGAGCAGTACTTC | CATSTHRTPYEQYF
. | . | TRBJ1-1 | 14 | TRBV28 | TGTGCCAGCAGTTCAGGGTTGGGGAACACTGAAGCTTTCTTT | CASSSGLGNTEAFF
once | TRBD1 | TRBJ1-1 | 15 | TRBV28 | TGTGCCAGCAGTCCACTCCCGACAGGGAGCACTGAAGCTTTCTTT | CASSPLPTGSTEAFF
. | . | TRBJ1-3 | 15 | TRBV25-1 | TGTGCCAGCAGTGAATGGGTGGGCTCTGGAAACACCATATATTTT | CASSEWVGSGNTIYF
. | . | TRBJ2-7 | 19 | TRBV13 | TGTGCCAGCAGCTTAGGTTGGGAGGTCGACGGCTCGGACTCCTACGAGCAGTACTTC | CASSLGWEVDGSDSYEQYF
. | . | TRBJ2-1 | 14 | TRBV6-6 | TGTGCCAGCAGTTACTCGTTCCCGGCGAATGAGCAGTTCTTC | CASSYSFPANEQFF
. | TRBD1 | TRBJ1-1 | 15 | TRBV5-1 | TGCGCCAGCAGCTTAACAGGGGGGAGGAACACTGAAGCTTTCTTT | CASSLTGGRNTEAFF
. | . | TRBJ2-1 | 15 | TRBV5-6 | TGTGCCAGCAGTTCGGGCCCCGGAGAGCACAATGAGCAGTTCTTC | CASSSGPGEHNEQFF
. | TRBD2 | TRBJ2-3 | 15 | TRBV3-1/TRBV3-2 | TGTGCCAGCAGCCTACTAGCGGGAGGATTGTTTACGCAGTATTTT | CASSLLAGGLFTQYF
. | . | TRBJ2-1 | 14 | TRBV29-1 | TGCAGCGTTAGGGGGGGGAGCTCCTACAATGAGCAGTTCTTC | CSVRGGSSYNEQFF
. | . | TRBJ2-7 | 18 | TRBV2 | TGTGCCAGCAGTGGTAGTGGACAGGCCTCCGGAGGGCGGAACGAGCAGTACTTC | CASSGSGQASGGRNEQYF
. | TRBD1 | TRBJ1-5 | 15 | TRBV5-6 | TGTGCCAGCAGCTCCAAGATCGACAGGGGAAAGCCCCAGCATTTT | CASSSKIDRGKPQHF
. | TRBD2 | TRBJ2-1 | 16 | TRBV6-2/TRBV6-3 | TGTGCCAGCAGTTACCCTAAAGGACTAGCCGGTAATGAGCAGTTCTTC | CASSYPKGLAGNEQFF
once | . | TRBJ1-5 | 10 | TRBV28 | TGTGCCAGCAGCTATGAGCCCCAGCATTTT | CASSYEPQHF
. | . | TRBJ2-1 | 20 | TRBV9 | TGTGCCAGCAGCAAAGGACTCGCAAGACTCCAGGCCCGCTCCTACAATGAGCAGTTCTTC | CASSKGLARLQARSYNEQFF
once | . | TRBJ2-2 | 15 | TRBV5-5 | TGTGCCAGCAGCCCTCAGGCTCTAGACACCGGGGAGCTGTTTTTT | CASSPQALDTGELFF
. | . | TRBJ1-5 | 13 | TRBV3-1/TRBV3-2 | TGTGCCAGCAGCCAAGGCCTCTTCGGGCCCCAGCATTTT | CASSQGLFGPQHF
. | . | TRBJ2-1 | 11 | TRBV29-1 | TGCAGCGTTGAAGGCGTGCCGGTCCAGTTCTTC | CSVEGVPVQFF
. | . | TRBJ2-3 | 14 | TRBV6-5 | TGTGCCCTCCCACCTAGCAGCTACACAGATACGCAGTATTTT | CALPPSSYTDTQYF
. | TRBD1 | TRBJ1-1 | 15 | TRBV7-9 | TGTGCCAGCAACCTAGCCACAGGGGGTAACACTGAAGCTTTCTTT | CASNLATGGNTEAFF
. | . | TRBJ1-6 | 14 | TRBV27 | TGTGCCAGCAGTTTAACACAGACCGGATCACCCCTCCACTTT | CASSLTQTGSPLHF
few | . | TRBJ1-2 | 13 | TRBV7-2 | TGTGCCAGCAGCTTAACGACCTTCTATGGCTACACCTTC | CASSLTTFYGYTF
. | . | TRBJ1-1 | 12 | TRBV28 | TGTGCCAGTTCAGAGGAGTACACTGAAGCTTTCTTT | CASSEEYTEAFF
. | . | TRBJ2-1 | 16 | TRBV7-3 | TGTGCCAGCAGCACAACCCCAGGGAAGTACAAAAATGAGCAGTTCTTC | CASSTTPGKYKNEQFF
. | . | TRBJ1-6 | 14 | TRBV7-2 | TGTGCCAGCACCACAGGGATCTATAATTCACCCCTCCACTTT | CASTTGIYNSPLHF
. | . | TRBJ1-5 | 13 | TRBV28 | TGTGCCACCAAACGGGCGGGGAATCAGCCCCAGCATTTT | CATKRAGNQPQHF
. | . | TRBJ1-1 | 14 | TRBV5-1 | TGCGCCAGCAGGCGGGCGGGGTACGACACTGAAGCTTTCTTT | CASRRAGYDTEAFF
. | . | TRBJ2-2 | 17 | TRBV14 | TGTGCCAGCAGCCAAGAAGTAATGGGCAGGACCACCGGGGAGCTGTTTTTT | CASSQEVMGRTTGELFF
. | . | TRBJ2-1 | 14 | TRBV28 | TGTGCCAGCAGTGTGACTCGTCCGGGCTATGAGCAGTTCTTC | CASSVTRPGYEQFF
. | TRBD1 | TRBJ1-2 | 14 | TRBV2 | TGTGCCAGCAGTGAAGACAGGGGATTAGGTGGCTACACCTTC | CASSEDRGLGGYTF